This TCR beta chain stems from a study of cytomegalovirus exposure and HLA in healthy donors. The PCR had 60 Vbeta and 13 Jbeta primers. The assay was immunoSEQ multiplex PCR, and TCRdb's table has in-frame clones only and misses some. The table includes about 160,000 clones, roughly 76% detected once. Study-wide points: DRB1 had the most TCR associations and HLA-C the fewest, a later analysis found, with rates varying by HLA locus. Using a false discovery rate of 0.05, a later analysis showed that 16,000 or so TCR beta sequences were associated with HLA alleles. Reports credit the classifier with highly specific, highly sensitive diagnosis of cytomegalovirus status. From TCR beta sequences, most subjects' HLA-A and HLA-B alleles were reportedly predicted accurately.

Of note for this clone: As yet, its antigen is unknown. The identical CDR3 is also encoded by other nucleotide sequences in the sample.

The V gene's germline CDR1 is SGHTA and CDR2 FQGNSA. V lost 1 base and J 1 base, leaving 7 bases between the germline ends. This CDR3 region has 14 residues. The chain recombines TRBV7-2 with TRBJ2-5, with D maybe TRBD2 (6 bases). This TCR was recovered from a man in his fifties or sixties in good health and CMV-seronegative. Specimen: PBMCs. CDR3 sequence (DNA): TGTGCCAGCAGCTTAGTGGGGGGCCAAGAGACCCAGTACTTC. Its translation: CASSLVGGQETQYF.